A single sample gave rise to the 6 T cell receptor beta chains below, sequenced in a study of regulatory T cells in long-lasting Graves disease (dated by TCRdb to the early 2020s). The library was prepared using multiplex PCR. TCRdb shows the sequencer as Illumina HiSeq 4000. TCR beta libraries were built with iRepertoire HTBI primers and Arm-PCR amplification of CDR3 regions. The public sequencing data were trimmed at Q25 with fastp and processed into clonotypes with MiXCR by TCRdb, which kept only in-frame beta chains. For every CDR3 protein sequence, its rows merge into one entry that carries the most common genes and DNA. For this sample there are about 620,000 distinct CDR3 sequences; about 16% appear just once. The ten largest clones take up around 19% of the sample. The time point label, read with the paper, signifies: newly diagnosed GD, antithyroid drugs for less than 3 months. For both TCR sequencing and RNA sequencing, RNA was extracted from PBMCs in TRIzol.

These same data were also listed under a study on T cells in Graves' hyperthyroidism and ophthalmopathy.

Here the sequenced sample was peripheral blood mononuclear cells (PBMCs), taken at new diagnosis, from a patient treated with antithyroid drugs. All receptors come from a young woman with Graves disease. Donor details come from another sample of the same person, matched by shared clones.

This clonotype was seen repeatedly, ten times or more. This chain joins TRBV5-1 and TRBJ2-1; the match to TRBD2 covers 16 bases. The germline CDR1 and CDR2 sequences are SGHRS and YFSETQ. With 4 bases clipped from V and 1 base from J, the junction kept 8 bases outside the gene matches. CDR3 size: 19 residues. CDR3 protein: CASSGGLAGGNKSYNEQFF. The CDR3 coding sequence is TGCGCCAGCAGCGGGGGACTAGCGGGAGGGAATAAATCCTACAATGAGCAGTTCTTC.

This clonotype has only a few counts. The rearrangement links TRBV30 to TRBJ2-7, with a weak D call TRBD1 (6 bases). Trimming stripped 2 bases from V and 3 bases from J, with 11 bases between. The germline V gene has CDR1 GTSNPN and CDR2 SVGIG (reference sequence). CDR3 size: 13 residues. CDR3 DNA: TGTGCCTGGAGTCTCGGACAGCTCTACGAGCAGTACTTC. Its translation: CAWSLGQLYEQYF.

This clonotype was seen repeatedly, ten times or more. The chain couples TRBV7-9 to TRBJ2-5, with TRBD2 as a possible D gene (5 bases). Germline values: CDR1 SEHNR, CDR2 FQNEAQ (reference sequence). This CDR3 region has 15 residues. The V end was cut by 4 bases, the J end by 1 base, with 13 bases between. CDR3 bases: TGTGCCAGCAGCTATCCGGGATTCACCCAAGAGACCCAGTACTTC. Protein product: CASSYPGFTQETQYF. Full variable domain (rest looked up from reference TRBV7-9 and TRBJ2-5): DTGVSQNPRHKITKRGQNVTFRCDPISEHNRLYWYRQTLGQGPEFLTYFQNEAQLEKSRLLSDRFSAERPKGSFSTLEIQRTEQGDSAMYLCASSYPGFTQETQYFGPGTRLLVL.

This clonotype was counted only a few times. V is TRBV5-1 and J is TRBJ2-2; tentatively, D is TRBD1 (5 bases). V lost 4 bases, J lost 7 bases, and 11 bases lay in between. This CDR3 region has 13 residues. CDR1 is SGHRS and CDR2 is YFSETQ in the germline V gene. CDR3 bases: TGCGCCAGCAGCAACGCAGACAGCGGGGAGCTGTTTTTT. This gives the protein CASSNADSGELFF. Filled out from reference TRBV5-1 and TRBJ2-2, the complete variable domain reads KAGVTQTPRYLIKTRGQQVTLSCSPISGHRSVSWYQQTPGQGLQFLFEYFSETQRNKGNFPGRFSGRQFSNSRSEMNVSTLELGDSALYLCASSNADSGELFFGEGSRLTVL.

With respect to this clonotype: This likely stems from a read error, as it lies one base from a far larger clone. The chain joins TRBV6-5 to TRBJ1-1; weak D call: TRBD1 (5 bases). The CDR3 spans 13 residues. The germline V gene encodes CDR1 MNHEY and CDR2 SVGAGI. In DNA, the CDR3 is TGTACCAGCAGTTTTGGGACGAACACTGAAGCTTTCTTT. It is translated as CTSSFGTNTEAFF.

The sample holds many counts of this clonotype. In DNA form, the CDR3 reads TGTGCCAGCAGGACCGGGACAGGGTCTGGCTACACCTTC. Translating it yields CASRTGTGSGYTF. The chain is built from TRBV28 and TRBJ1-2; 9 bases match TRBD1. Losses at the gene ends were 6 bases for V and 7 bases for J; bases not matched to a gene: 6. Per germline, CDR1 MDHEN and CDR2 SYDVKM. The CDR3 extends over 13 amino acids.